This TCR beta chain stems from a study of cytomegalovirus exposure and HLA in healthy donors. Study details: Among the 350 to 400 donors who were genotyped, about 80% fell in the genetic ancestry cluster that is associated with self-reported Caucasian donors. General study points: Later analysis placed DRB1 highest and HLA-C lowest in TCR association rates, which differed by HLA locus. According to reports, the classifier identified cytomegalovirus status with high specificity and sensitivity. TCR beta V- and J-gene trimming was later associated with a missense DCLRE1C variant.

Note on this clone: Its antigen is undetermined.

This CDR3 spans 14 amino acids. The V gene's germline CDR1 is KGHSH and CDR2 LQKENI. Trimming pared 2 bases from V and 7 bases from J, leaving 15 bases between. 13 Jbeta primers and 60 Vbeta primers were used for the PCR. Sequenced by immunoSEQ multiplex PCR; TCRdb stores in-frame clones only, minus some. This table has approximately 210,000 clones, about nine tenths appearing once. The source is a man aged 25-45 years in good health and CMV-seronegative. Input material: PBMCs. The chain combines TRBV18 with TRBJ2-7; maybe TRBD2 (5 bases). The DNA for the CDR3 is TGTGCCAGCTCACCAGGGATTTCTAGCCTTGAGCAGTACTTC. It encodes CASSPGISSLEQYF.